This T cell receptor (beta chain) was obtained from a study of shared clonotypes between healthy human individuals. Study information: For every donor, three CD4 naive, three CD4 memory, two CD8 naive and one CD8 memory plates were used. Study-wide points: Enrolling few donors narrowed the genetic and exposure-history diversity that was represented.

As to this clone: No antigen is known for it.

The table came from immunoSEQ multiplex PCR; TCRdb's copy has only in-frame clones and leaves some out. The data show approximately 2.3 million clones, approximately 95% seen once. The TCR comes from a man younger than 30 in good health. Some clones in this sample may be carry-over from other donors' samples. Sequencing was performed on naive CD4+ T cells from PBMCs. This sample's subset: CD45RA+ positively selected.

The CDR3 nucleotides read TGTGCCAGCAGTGCGACTAGCGGTGAAGAGACCCAGTACTTC. Protein product: CASSATSGEETQYF. The chain has TRBV9 and TRBJ2-5, with TRBD2 identical over 9 bases. J lost 3 bases, V lost 5 bases, and 5 bases had no gene match. CDR3 size: 14 residues. CDR1 and CDR2 from the germline V gene are SGDLS and YYNGEE.